Listed here are 30 T cell receptor beta chains from one sample, sequenced in a study of radiation and T cells in renal cell carcinoma. Here immunoSEQ multiplex PCR was the method, and the copy in TCRdb shows in-frame clones only, minus some. Of about 120,000 clones detected, roughly four fifths appear once; the ten largest clones hold 5.8%. Time point denoted: blood 2 weeks post-SBRT. Treatment indicated: 15 Gy SBRT to primary tumor, nephrectomy 4 weeks later. This specimen consisted of blood, obtained from a patient whose treatment included radiotherapy and nephrectomy. These receptors were obtained from a man in his forties or fifties with renal cell carcinoma.

This clone was seen only a few times. V is TRBV5-1 and J is TRBJ1-1, with D hard to call. The CDR3 length is 14 residues. Germline V gene lookup returns CDR1 SGHRS and CDR2 YFSETQ. With 1 base removed from V and 1 base from J, the gap between germline ends came to 8 bases. CDR3 nucleotide sequence: TGCGCCAGCAGCTTGTCCCCGGGGAACACTGAAGCTTTCTTT. Its translation: CASSLSPGNTEAFF.

This clone was seen only a few times. The V and J genes are TRBV18 and TRBJ1-6; D not certain. Germline loops: CDR1 KGHSH, CDR2 LQKENI. The length of the CDR3 is 15 residues. Trimming stripped 7 bases from V and 5 bases from J, with 15 bases between. The CDR3 DNA sequence: TGTGCCAGCTTTAGAGGGCCGGAGAATAATTCACCCCTCCACTTT. This translates into CASFRGPENNSPLHF.

The chain recombines TRBV18 with TRBJ2-3; 7 nucleotides align to TRBD1. The ends lost 3 bases at V and 3 bases at J; junction bases unmatched: 9. This CDR3 region has 16 residues. The germline V gene encodes CDR1 KGHSH and CDR2 LQKENI. In DNA form, the CDR3 reads TGTGCCAGCTCACCGTTAAGCTTCAGGGGGACAGATACGCAGTATTTT. This translates into CASSPLSFRGTDTQYF.

The chain has TRBV5-1 and TRBJ2-2, with D perhaps TRBD1 (5 bases). The CDR3 totals 14 residues. CDR1 and CDR2 (germline): SGHRS, YFSETQ. V gave up 2 bases and J gave up 5 bases, with 10 bases separating them. CDR3 nucleotides: TGCGCCAGCAGCTTTACTCAGGGAACCGGGGAGCTGTTTTTT. It encodes CASSFTQGTGELFF.

The chain uses TRBV4-1 and TRBJ1-2, with TRBD1 matching over 7 bases. CDR3 length: 16 residues. CDR1 is MGHRA, CDR2 YSYEKL, per germline. V lost 3 bases, J lost 2 bases, and 9 bases stayed unmatched. Written as DNA, the CDR3 is TGCGCCAGCAGCCAGAGCTCCCGGGACAGCAACTATGGCTACACCTTC. Protein: CASSQSSRDSNYGYTF.

V gene TRBV4-3 combines with J gene TRBJ2-2; TRBD1 is a possible D gene (6 bases). The CDR3 totals 16 residues. The V end lost 1 base, the J end lost 0 bases, and 9 bases lay between the germline ends. Germline V gene data show CDR1 as LGHNA and CDR2 as YSLEER. The CDR3 is CASSQGWDTNTGELFF. The CDR3 DNA reads TGCGCCAGCAGCCAAGGTTGGGACACGAACACCGGGGAGCTGTTTTTT.

V gene TRBV25-1 combines with J gene TRBJ2-1, with 14 bases identical to TRBD2. The CDR3 is 15 amino acids. Germline V gene sequence: CDR1 MGHDK, CDR2 SYGVNS. V was pared by 2 bases and J by 10 bases, with 4 bases of the junction left unmatched. The CDR3 nucleotides are TGTGCCAGCAGTGAACCGGGACTAGCGGGAGTCGAGCAGTTCTTC. This sequence encodes CASSEPGLAGVEQFF.

J is TRBJ2-7 and V is TRBV19; D remains unclear. Germline values: CDR1 LNHDA, CDR2 SQIVND (reference sequence). The CDR3 loop spans 15 amino acids. V was cut by 3 bases and J by 3 bases, with 15 bases left in between. Here the CDR3 DNA reads TGTGCCAGTAGTATCACCTTAGGGTTCGGCTACGAGCAGTACTTC. It is translated as CASSITLGFGYEQYF.

This chain joins TRBV7-9 and TRBJ2-7; possibly TRBD2 for D (5 bases). The CDR3 has 13 residues. Trimming removed 5 bases from V and 7 bases from J, with 15 bases in between. CDR1 and CDR2 from the germline V gene are SEHNR and FQNEAQ (reference sequence). CDR3 amino acids: CASSPTEDGEQYF. The DNA for the CDR3 is TGTGCCAGCAGCCCAACGGAGGACGGGGAGCAGTACTTC.

This sequence joins TRBV19 and TRBJ1-5; D uncertain. The length of the CDR3 is 15 residues. Germline loops: CDR1 LNHDA, CDR2 SQIVND (reference sequence). V lost 7 bases to trimming and J lost 3 bases, with 16 bases between them. This CDR3 is CASTNSVGTNQPQHF. Written as DNA, the CDR3 is TGTGCCAGTACCAACTCTGTTGGTACCAATCAGCCCCAGCATTTT.

This clone was seen a single time. The chain combines TRBV10-3 with TRBJ1-1; D gene unclear. The germline CDR1 and CDR2 sequences are ENHRY and SYGVKD. The ends were cut back, 4 bases at V and 1 base at J, with 4 bases in the middle. CDR3 length equals 12 residues. The CDR3 region has the DNA TGTGCCATCAGTGGTCAGAACACTGAAGCTTTCTTT. Its protein is CAISGQNTEAFF.

This chain links TRBV6-1 with TRBJ1-5, with a tentative D call TRBD1 (5 bases). The CDR3 consists of 16 residues. Germline CDR1 reads MNHNS; CDR2 reads SASEGT. Deletions cut 1 base from V and 3 bases from J, with 13 bases between. CDR3 region: CASSEGIGTDNQPQHF. CDR3 bases: TGTGCCAGCAGTGAAGGTATAGGGACTGACAATCAGCCCCAGCATTTT.

The CDR3 DNA sequence: TGTGCCAGCAGCGGCTGGGCAGGGTCGGCCGGAGAGACCCAGTACTTC. It translates to CASSGWAGSAGETQYF. The chain joins TRBV7-8 to TRBJ2-5; perhaps TRBD1 as D (5 bases). The length of the CDR3 is 16 residues. Germline loops: CDR1 SGHVS, CDR2 FQNEAQ. V was clipped by 5 bases and J by 4 bases, with 20 bases between them. Supplemented by reference TRBV7-8 and TRBJ2-5, the full variable domain reads GAGVSQSPRYKVAKRGQDVALRCDPISGHVSLFWYQQALGQGPEFLTYFQNEAQLDKSGLPSDRFFAERPEGSVSTLKIQRTQQEDSAVYLCASSGWAGSAGETQYFGPGTRLLVL.

V and J are TRBV5-1 and TRBJ2-1; D is ambiguous. V lost 2 bases to trimming and J lost 0 bases, with 6 bases between them. CDR1 and CDR2 (germline): SGHRS, YFSETQ. The CDR3 runs to 14 residues. The CDR3 spells CASSFVSSYNEQFF. CDR3 DNA: TGCGCCAGCAGCTTCGTAAGCTCCTACAATGAGCAGTTCTTC.

In this sample, this clone turned up once. The chain employs TRBV6-5 and TRBJ2-1, with D possibly being TRBD1 or TRBD2 (6 bases each). This CDR3 spans 15 amino acids. The germline V gene encodes CDR1 MNHEY and CDR2 SVGAGI. Trimming took 7 bases from V and 4 from J, leaving 17 bases between them. The DNA for the CDR3 is TGTGCCAGCAAAAGGGGGGCAGAAGAATACAATGAGCAGTTCTTC. Its translation is CASKRGAEEYNEQFF.

This sequence joins TRBV7-2 and TRBJ1-5; D gene uncertain. The germline CDR1 and CDR2 sequences are SGHTA and FQGNSA. Trimming took 1 base from V and 5 from J, leaving 6 bases between them. The length of the CDR3 is 13 residues. The CDR3 spells CASSLDSYQPQHF. The CDR3 bases are TGTGCCAGCAGCTTAGACAGCTATCAGCCCCAGCATTTT.

In its sample, this clone was seen once. The chain is built from TRBV27 and TRBJ2-3; 7 nucleotides match TRBD2. V shed 8 bases and J 0 bases; nucleotides not matched to a gene: 8. CDR1 and CDR2 (germline): MNHEY, SMNVEV (reference sequence). This CDR3 comprises 15 residues. The CDR3 reads CASHSPGGSTDTQYF. CDR3 DNA: TGTGCCAGCCACTCCCCCGGGGGGAGCACAGATACGCAGTATTTT.

The sample holds one count of this clone. The chain links TRBV2 to TRBJ2-7, with unresolved D. In germline, CDR1 is SNHLY, CDR2 FYNNEI. Deletions cut 6 bases from V and 4 bases from J, with 19 bases between. The CDR3 contains 15 residues. The chain's CDR3 is CASRGDWLQTYEQYF. For the CDR3, the DNA is TGTGCCAGCAGGGGTGACTGGCTACAAACATACGAGCAGTACTTC.

The chain employs TRBV6-1 and TRBJ2-7; D could derive from TRBD1 or TRBD2 (6 bases each). Germline V gives CDR1 MNHNS, CDR2 SASEGT. V lost 2 bases to trimming and J lost 6 bases, with 11 bases between them. CDR3 length: 13 amino acids. The CDR3 loop is CASSERGASEQYF. CDR3 nucleotides: TGTGCCAGCAGTGAAAGGGGGGCCTCCGAGCAGTACTTC.

This chain joins TRBV7-8 and TRBJ2-2; 7 positions agree with TRBD2. The V gene's germline CDR1 is SGHVS and CDR2 FQNEAQ. J was trimmed by 1 base and V by 2 bases; bases with no gene match: 4. The CDR3 loop spans 16 amino acids. The CDR3 nucleotides read TGTGCCAGCAGCTTATCGGGACTACGGAACACCGGGGAGCTGTTTTTT. It specifies CASSLSGLRNTGELFF.

The rearrangement joins TRBV25-1 to TRBJ1-3, with TRBD1 identical over 7 bases. Germline V gene data show CDR1 as MGHDK and CDR2 as SYGVNS. Trimming at V came to 9 bases and at J to 0 bases, leaving 11 bases not matched to a gene. This CDR3 spans 16 amino acids. CDR3 in amino acids: CASSGGQIFSGNTIYF. The DNA of the CDR3 is TGTGCCAGTTCTGGGGGACAGATTTTCTCTGGAAACACCATATATTTT.

Only one count was recorded for this clone. The CDR3 loop is CASSSTPGQGLPEAFF. CDR3 in DNA: TGTGCCAGCAGCTCGACGCCGGGACAGGGGCTGCCAGAAGCTTTCTTT. The chain is built from TRBV7-6 and TRBJ1-1, with 10 bases matching TRBD1. The CDR3 loop spans 16 amino acids. Germline V gene sequence: CDR1 SGHVS, CDR2 FNYEAQ. The V segment lost 4 bases and the J segment 8 bases; nucleotides outside the gene matches: 13.

The chain employs TRBV2 and TRBJ2-3, with D perhaps TRBD1 (5 bases). Germline CDR1 reads SNHLY; CDR2 reads FYNNEI. The V end was cut by 9 bases, the J end by 6 bases, with 19 bases between. The CDR3 runs to 14 residues. CDR3 sequence (DNA): TGTGCCAGTAAAACTCGACAGATACAGGATACGCAGTATTTT. This sequence encodes CASKTRQIQDTQYF. Full variable domain (missing parts from reference TRBV2 and TRBJ2-3): EPEVTQTPSHQVTQMGQEVILRCVPISNHLYFYWYRQILGQKVEFLVSFYNNEISEKSEIFDDQFSVERPDGSNFTLKIRSTKLEDSAMYFCASKTRQIQDTQYFGPGTRLTVL.

Written as DNA, the CDR3 is TGTGCCAGCAGCTTGATTGGACGGACAGCTAACTATGGCTACACCTTC. It specifies CASSLIGRTANYGYTF. This chain uses TRBV5-5 with TRBJ1-2, with D possibly TRBD1 on 6 matching bases. Trimming removed 1 base at V and 0 bases at J, with 13 bases between. This CDR3 contains 16 residues. CDR1 is SGHKS and CDR2 is YYEKEE in the germline V gene (reference sequence).

This clone was counted once. The gene calls are TRBV5-1 and TRBJ2-5; 9 positions agree with TRBD2. The CDR3 has 16 amino acids. V was pared by 3 bases and J by 0 bases, with 6 bases of the junction left unmatched. Germline assignment: CDR1 SGHRS and CDR2 YFSETQ. In DNA form, the CDR3 reads TGCGCCAGCAGCTCAGGACTAGCGACCTACCAAGAGACCCAGTACTTC. Protein sequence: CASSSGLATYQETQYF.

The CDR3 here is CASSPVKGNSPLHF. As DNA, the CDR3 is TGTGCCAGCAGTCCAGTAAAGGGCAATTCACCCCTCCACTTT. The chain couples TRBV13 to TRBJ1-6; D remains unclear. CDR1 and CDR2 from the germline V gene are PRHDT and FYEKMQ (reference sequence). The CDR3 runs to 14 residues. Trimming removed 6 bases from V and 7 bases from J, with 13 bases in between.

This chain connects TRBV6-5 to TRBJ1-1, with 7 bases matching TRBD1. The CDR3 consists of 13 residues. Germline CDR1 and CDR2: MNHEY and SVGAGI. V dropped 6 bases and J dropped 8; count of bases not matched to a gene: 9. The CDR3 DNA follows: TGTGCCAGCAGCCTTCCTCAGACAGGGGAAGCTTTCTTT. It codes for CASSLPQTGEAFF.

This chain links TRBV5-1 with TRBJ2-3, with TRBD1 matching over 7 bases. Germline V lookup: CDR1 SGHRS, CDR2 YFSETQ. CDR3 size: 14 residues. J lost 3 bases, V lost 5 bases, and 6 bases had no gene match. The CDR3 sequence is CASSQDRETDTQYF. CDR3 coding DNA: TGCGCCAGCAGTCAAGACAGGGAGACAGATACGCAGTATTTT. The full variable domain, rest sourced from reference TRBV5-1 and TRBJ2-3, is KAGVTQTPRYLIKTRGQQVTLSCSPISGHRSVSWYQQTPGQGLQFLFEYFSETQRNKGNFPGRFSGRQFSNSRSEMNVSTLELGDSALYLCASSQDRETDTQYFGPGTRLTVL.

This clone occurred once. The chain uses TRBV6-5 and TRBJ2-3, with D possibly matching TRBD1 (7 bases). The V gene lost 0 bases and the J gene lost 2 bases, with 12 bases spanning the gap. The CDR3 covers 16 residues. The V gene's germline CDR1 is MNHEY and CDR2 SVGAGI. DNA of the CDR3: TGTGCCAGCAGTTACTCATCCAGGGGGGCCACAGATACGCAGTATTTT. Translating it yields CASSYSSRGATDTQYF.

The chain is built from TRBV14 and TRBJ2-1, with D unclear. Per the germline V gene, CDR1 is SGHDN and CDR2 is FVKESK. Trimming took 8 bases from V and 7 from J, leaving 18 bases between them. The CDR3 consists of 14 residues. CDR3 coding DNA: TGTGCCAGCTCCAGGAGAGAGTATTGGAATGAGCAGTTCTTC. Translated, it gives CASSRREYWNEQFF.